The 28 T cell receptor beta chains reported below all come from one sample, sequenced in a study of blood T cell repertoires in COVID-19. Repertoires were generated with immunoSEQ multiplex PCR, while TCRdb's copy carries only in-frame clones and drops some. The table has tens of thousands of clones, under 90% seen once; the top ten hold 10% to 15%. Specimen: peripheral blood. The source is a woman aged 80 or over with acute or convalescent COVID-19.

This clone was seen a single time. The chain combines TRBV9 with TRBJ2-2, with D perhaps TRBD2 (6 bases). V lost 0 bases to trimming and J lost 4 bases, with 10 bases between them. This CDR3 contains 15 residues. Germline V gene lookup returns CDR1 SGDLS and CDR2 YYNGEE. The CDR3 DNA is TGTGCCAGCAGCGTAGGTCAGGGAGGCACCGGGGAGCTGTTTTTT. Translated, it gives CASSVGQGGTGELFF.

For the CDR3, the DNA is TGTGCCAGCAGCTTGGCTGTGGGGGACTCCTTCTATGGCTACACCTTC. This codes for CASSLAVGDSFYGYTF. V and J are TRBV5-5 and TRBJ1-2; D possibly corresponds to TRBD1 (5 bases). Germline lookup yields CDR1 SGHKS and CDR2 YYEKEE (reference sequence). CDR3 length: 16 amino acids. The V gene lost 0 bases and the J gene lost 4 bases, with 16 bases spanning the gap.

The J gene is TRBJ1-5, the V gene TRBV12-3 or TRBV12-4; TRBD1 is a possible D gene (6 bases). Trimming pared 6 bases from V and 3 bases from J, leaving 9 bases between. The CDR3 totals 13 residues. CDR3 bases: TGTGCCAGCAGGAGGACAGTCAATCAGCCCCAGCATTTT. Protein sequence: CASRRTVNQPQHF.

This chain links TRBV2 with TRBJ1-2; 9 bases match TRBD1. V shed 4 bases, J shed 8 bases, and the junction held 5 bases outside the gene matches. Germline CDR1 is SNHLY and CDR2 is FYNNEI. The CDR3 sequence is 13 residues long. For the CDR3, the DNA is TGTGCCAGCAGTGCCCGGACAGGGGACGGCTACACCTTC. It encodes CASSARTGDGYTF.

The CDR3 bases are TGTGCCAGCAGCTCCGAGACAGGGACTGGAAACACCATATATTTT. Protein sequence: CASSSETGTGNTIYF. The genes are TRBV6-5 and TRBJ1-3, with TRBD1 matching 7 bases. J gave up 2 bases and V 6 bases, and 7 bases lay outside the gene matches. The CDR3 extends over 15 amino acids. Germline CDR1 and CDR2: MNHEY and SVGAGI.

The chain uses TRBV30 and TRBJ2-6, with D possibly matching TRBD2 (6 bases). Looked up from germline, CDR1 is GTSNPN and CDR2 is SVGIG (reference sequence). The CDR3 covers 21 residues. V lost 0 bases and J 0 bases, leaving 24 bases between the germline ends. The CDR3 DNA follows: TGTGCCTGGAGTGTACGAGGTTGGAGGGGTCTTTCGAACTCTGGGGCCAACGTCCTGACTTTC. It is translated as CAWSVRGWRGLSNSGANVLTF. The full variable domain, in which reference TRBV30 and TRBJ2-6 provide the parts outside the CDR3, is SQTIHQWPATLVQPVGSPLSLECTVEGTSNPNLYWYRQAAGRGLQLLFYSVGIGQISSEVPQNLSASRPQDRQFILSSKKLLLSDSGFYLCAWSVRGWRGLSNSGANVLTFGAGSRLTVL.

This clone was recorded a few times. The V and J genes are TRBV6-6 and TRBJ1-2, with 8 bases lining up with TRBD1. Looked up from germline, CDR1 is MNHNY and CDR2 is SVGAGI (reference sequence). V trimming: 2 bases; J trimming: 8 bases; junction bases outside the gene matches: 4. The CDR3 loop spans 13 amino acids. CDR3: CASSYGTGQGYTF. The CDR3 bases are TGTGCCAGCAGTTACGGGACAGGTCAAGGCTACACCTTC.

The rearrangement uses TRBV6-5 and TRBJ1-1, with D unresolved. There are 13 residues in the CDR3. V was cut by 2 bases and J by 1 base, with 5 bases left in between. Germline CDR1 and CDR2: MNHEY and SVGAGI. The CDR3 sequence: CASSYEGNTEAFF. CDR3 bases: TGTGCCAGCAGTTACGAGGGGAACACTGAAGCTTTCTTT.

This sequence joins TRBV18 and TRBJ1-4; D perhaps matches TRBD1 (6 bases). Trimming removed 0 bases from V and 9 bases from J, with 17 bases in between. The CDR3 totals 16 residues. CDR1 is KGHSH and CDR2 is LQKENI in the germline V gene. CDR3 loop: CASSPPSTGPGKKLFF. CDR3 nucleotides: TGTGCCAGCTCACCACCCTCGACAGGCCCAGGAAAAAAACTGTTTTTT.

This chain links TRBV7-9 with TRBJ1-1; TRBD1 agrees at 9 bases. After removal of 8 bases from V and 4 bases from J, the junction contained 11 bases not matched to a gene. Germline values: CDR1 SEHNR, CDR2 FQNEAQ (reference sequence). The CDR3 consists of 15 residues. The CDR3 here is CASRGRQGGVTEAFF. DNA of the CDR3: TGTGCCAGCCGCGGACGACAGGGGGGGGTCACTGAAGCTTTCTTT.

This rearrangement joins TRBV19 to TRBJ2-1; a possible D gene is TRBD1 (6 bases). Germline V gene data show CDR1 as LNHDA and CDR2 as SQIVND (reference sequence). The CDR3 contains 14 residues. Deletions cut 5 bases from V and 4 bases from J, with 12 bases between. The CDR3 sequence: CASSETGSYNEQFF. The CDR3 DNA sequence: TGTGCCAGTAGTGAGACAGGATCTTACAATGAGCAGTTCTTC. Full variable domain (rest looked up from reference TRBV19 and TRBJ2-1): DGGITQSPKYLFRKEGQNVTLSCEQNLNHDAMYWYRQDPGQGLRLIYYSQIVNDFQKGDIAEGYSVSREKKESFPLTVTSAQKNPTAFYLCASSETGSYNEQFFGPGTRLTVL.

The chain carries TRBV2 and TRBJ2-4, with 9 bases lining up with TRBD1. Per the germline V gene, CDR1 is SNHLY and CDR2 is FYNNEI. Trimming took 6 bases from V and 9 from J; bases not matched to a gene: 12. CDR3 size: 15 residues. CDR3 in amino acids: CASRAGTGSQGIQYF. CDR3 DNA sequence: TGTGCCAGCAGGGCCGGGACAGGGAGCCAGGGCATTCAGTACTTC.

The chain couples TRBV5-5 to TRBJ2-2; TRBD2 agrees at 7 bases. V was clipped by 2 bases and J by 0 bases; unmatched bases: 10. From germline, CDR1 is SGHKS and CDR2 YYEKEE (reference sequence). The CDR3 loop spans 18 amino acids. CDR3 amino acids: CASSFFQTRGTNTGELFF. As DNA, the CDR3 is TGTGCCAGCAGCTTTTTCCAGACGCGGGGGACGAACACCGGGGAGCTGTTTTTT. The complete variable domain, with remaining parts taken from reference TRBV5-5 and TRBJ2-2, reads DAGVTQSPTHLIKTRGQQVTLRCSPISGHKSVSWYQQVLGQGPQFIFQYYEKEERGRGNFPDRFSARQFPNYSSELNVNALLLGDSALYLCASSFFQTRGTNTGELFFGEGSRLTVL.

The chain joins TRBV3-1 (or the pseudogene TRBV3-2) to TRBJ2-1; TRBD2 agrees at 7 bases. Trimming at V came to 4 bases and at J to 0 bases, leaving 3 bases not matched to a gene. The V gene's germline CDR1 is LGHDT and CDR2 YNNKEL (reference sequence). CDR3 length: 15 amino acids. In nucleotides, the CDR3 is TGTGCCAGCAGCCCGTTAGCGGGCTCCTACAATGAGCAGTTCTTC. Amino acid sequence: CASSPLAGSYNEQFF.

The chain recombines TRBV9 with TRBJ1-1; 7 nucleotides agree with TRBD1. The CDR3 spans 15 residues. Germline-derived CDR1 and CDR2 are SGDLS and YYNGEE. V shed 4 bases, J shed 0 bases, and the junction held 6 bases outside the gene matches. CDR3 sequence reads: CASSPTTGVNTEAFF. CDR3 nucleotide sequence: TGTGCCAGCAGCCCGACAACAGGGGTGAACACTGAAGCTTTCTTT.

The CDR3 loop reads CASSITGTSPLHF. CDR3 sequence (DNA): TGTGCCAGCAGTATTACAGGGACCTCACCCCTCCACTTT. The rearrangement links TRBV27 to TRBJ1-6; D is perhaps TRBD1 (6 bases). The length of the CDR3 is 13 residues. V dropped 5 bases and J dropped 10 bases, with 12 bases sitting between them. CDR1 MNHEY and CDR2 SMNVEV come from the germline V gene (reference sequence).

The chain has TRBV7-2 and TRBJ1-2; 9 bases agree with TRBD1. Germline CDR1 SGHTA, CDR2 FQGNSA. J gave up 6 bases and V 0 bases, and 5 bases lay outside the gene matches. This CDR3 is 15 amino acids long. The CDR3 is CASSLAGQGLHGYTF. As DNA, the CDR3 is TGTGCCAGCAGCTTAGCGGGACAGGGTTTACATGGCTACACCTTC. The full variable domain, in which reference TRBV7-2 and TRBJ1-2 provide the parts outside the CDR3, is GAGVSQSPSNKVTEKGKDVELRCDPISGHTALYWYRQSLGQGLEFLIYFQGNSAPDKSGLPSDRFSAERTGGSVSTLTIQRTQQEDSAVYLCASSLAGQGLHGYTFGSGTRLTVV.

The chain has TRBV18 and TRBJ2-4; TRBD1 matches 9 bases. CDR1 is KGHSH and CDR2 is LQKENI in the germline V gene. The CDR3 has 13 residues. V shed 6 bases, J shed 9 bases, and the junction held 6 bases outside the gene matches. CDR3 amino acids: CASSAGQGTIQYF. For the CDR3, the DNA is TGTGCCAGCTCTGCGGGACAGGGTACCATTCAGTACTTC.

This clone came up once. The J gene is TRBJ2-5, the V gene TRBV9; 8 nucleotides agree with TRBD2. CDR1 and CDR2 from the germline V gene are SGDLS and YYNGEE. The CDR3 is 15 residues long. After removal of 3 bases from V and 1 base from J, the junction contained 5 bases not matched to a gene. CDR3 bases: TGTGCCAGCAGCGCCTACGGGACTAGCCAAGAGACCCAGTACTTC. Translated, it gives CASSAYGTSQETQYF.

The chain joins TRBV6-1 to TRBJ2-7; no firm D call. Germline V gene lookup returns CDR1 MNHNS and CDR2 SASEGT. The V end lost 3 bases, the J end lost 0 bases, and 6 bases lay between the germline ends. There are 13 residues in the CDR3. The CDR3 region has the DNA TGTGCCAGCAGTGAGCAGGACTCCTACGAGCAGTACTTC. This translates into CASSEQDSYEQYF.

V gene TRBV2 combines with J gene TRBJ1-6, with TRBD1 identical over 8 bases. V dropped 6 bases and J dropped 6; count of bases not matched to a gene: 1. The germline V gene encodes CDR1 SNHLY and CDR2 FYNNEI. CDR3 length equals 13 residues. The CDR3 DNA follows: TGTGCCAGCAGACAGGGGGGTAATTCACCCCTCCACTTT. Its translation is CASRQGGNSPLHF.

The CDR3 nucleotides read TGTGCCAGCAGTCATCGACAGGGAGGCTATGGCTACACCTTC. As protein: CASSHRQGGYGYTF. The genes are TRBV6-5 and TRBJ1-2, with 7 nucleotides matching TRBD1. CDR1 MNHEY and CDR2 SVGAGI come from the germline V gene. The CDR3 spans 14 residues. With V trimmed by 5 bases and J by 4 bases, 7 bases remained unmatched.

The V call is TRBV5-6, the J call TRBJ1-1; D is possibly TRBD1 (5 bases). Germline assignment: CDR1 SGHDT and CDR2 YYEEEE. The V and J ends lost 0 bases and 4 bases respectively, with 13 bases between them. The CDR3 extends over 15 amino acids. The CDR3 region is CASSLGRGWTTEAFF. As DNA, the CDR3 is TGTGCCAGCAGCTTGGGTAGGGGTTGGACCACTGAAGCTTTCTTT.

The chain recombines TRBV10-2 with TRBJ2-1; tentatively, D is TRBD2 (7 bases). Between the trimmed V and J ends, which lost 2 bases and 6 bases, there was a span of 20 bases. This CDR3 comprises 17 residues. Germline-derived CDR1 and CDR2 are WSHSY and SAAADI. The CDR3 loop reads CASSEGSAGAGVNEQFF. The CDR3 region has the DNA TGCGCCAGCAGTGAGGGTTCTGCGGGGGCGGGGGTCAATGAGCAGTTCTTC.

The genes are TRBV7-9 and TRBJ1-1; perhaps TRBD1 as D (5 bases). Germline V gene data show CDR1 as SEHNR and CDR2 as FQNEAQ (reference sequence). There are 13 residues in the CDR3. Trimming pared 2 bases from V and 6 bases from J, leaving 10 bases between. CDR3: CASSLQGIAEAFF. As DNA, the CDR3 is TGTGCCAGCAGCTTACAGGGTATCGCTGAAGCTTTCTTT.

In nucleotides, the CDR3 is TGCGCCAGCAGCGCGGGTACAGCTAATAATTCACCCCTCCACTTT. This encodes CASSAGTANNSPLHF. The chain combines TRBV5-1 with TRBJ1-6; D is undetermined. This CDR3 spans 15 amino acids. Germline V gene lookup returns CDR1 SGHRS and CDR2 YFSETQ. V lost 4 bases, J lost 5 bases, and 13 bases lay in between.

J is TRBJ2-7 and V is TRBV7-3; 9 bases match TRBD1. J lost 7 bases, V lost 4 bases, and 2 bases had no gene match. Germline V gene lookup returns CDR1 SGHTA and CDR2 FQGTGA. The CDR3 runs 12 residues. The chain's CDR3 is CASSSGQGEQYF. The DNA of the CDR3 is TGTGCCAGCAGCTCTGGACAGGGGGAGCAGTACTTC.

Note on this clone: One end of the junction does not line up with germline, which may come from a read error. V usage is TRBV7-9 and J usage is TRBJ1-2, with D perhaps matching TRBD1 (5 bases). This CDR3 region has 12 residues. Looked up from germline, CDR1 is SEHNR and CDR2 is FQNEAQ (reference sequence). CDR3: CASSPASKGQSF. CDR3 bases: TGTGCCAGCAGCCCGGCCAGTAAGGGGCAGAGTTTC.